This T cell receptor (beta chain) emerged from a study of blood T cell repertoires in COVID-19. Study overall: From the United States, Italy and Spain came samples of acute and convalescent COVID-19.

This clone has just a few counts. The V end lost 3 bases, the J end lost 5 bases, and 17 bases lay between the germline ends. The CDR3 is 15 amino acids. Germline loops: CDR1 SGDLS, CDR2 YYNGEE. The table came from immunoSEQ multiplex PCR; TCRdb's copy has only in-frame clones and leaves some out. The data hold roughly 200,000 clones, with roughly 88% observed a single time. This sequence originates from a man between 40 and 49 years old with acute COVID-19. The sequencing input was PBMCs or T cells enriched from blood (not recorded which). The V and J genes are TRBV9 and TRBJ1-2, with D unclear. CDR3 region: CASSEPWAGGYGYTF. The CDR3 nucleotides read TGTGCCAGCAGCGAGCCATGGGCAGGAGGGTATGGCTACACCTTC.